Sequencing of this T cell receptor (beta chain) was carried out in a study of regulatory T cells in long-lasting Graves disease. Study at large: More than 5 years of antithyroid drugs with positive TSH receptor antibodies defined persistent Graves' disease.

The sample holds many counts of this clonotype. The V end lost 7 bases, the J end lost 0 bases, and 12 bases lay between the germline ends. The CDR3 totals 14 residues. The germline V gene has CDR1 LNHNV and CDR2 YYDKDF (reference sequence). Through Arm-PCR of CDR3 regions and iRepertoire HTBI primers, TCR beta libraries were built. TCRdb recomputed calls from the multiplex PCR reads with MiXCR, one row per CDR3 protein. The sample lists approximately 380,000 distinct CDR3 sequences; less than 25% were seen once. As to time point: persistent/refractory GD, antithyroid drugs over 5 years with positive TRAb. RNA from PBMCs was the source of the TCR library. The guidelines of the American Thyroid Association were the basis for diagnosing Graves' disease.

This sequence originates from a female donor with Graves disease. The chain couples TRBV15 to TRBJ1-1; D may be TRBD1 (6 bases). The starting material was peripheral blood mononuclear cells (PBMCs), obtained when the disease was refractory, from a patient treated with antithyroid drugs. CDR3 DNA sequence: TGTGCCACCAAGTTTCAGGGGATGAACACTGAAGCTTTCTTT. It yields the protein CATKFQGMNTEAFF.